The 28 T cell receptor beta chains below all came from one sample that was sequenced in a study of blood T cell repertoires in COVID-19. The data were produced by immunoSEQ multiplex PCR, yet TCRdb's version contains in-frame clones alone and is incomplete. The sample lists more than 250,000 clones, about 91% occurring once. The specimen was peripheral blood. All receptors come from a woman aged 25 to 45 with COVID-19, enrolled during active disease.

CDR3 in DNA: TGTGCCAGCAGCCCCGACTGGAATCAGCCCCAGCATTTT. It translates to CASSPDWNQPQHF. The J gene is TRBJ1-5, the V gene TRBV12-3 or TRBV12-4; no clear D. V was clipped by 6 bases and J by 4 bases, with 10 bases between them. This CDR3 region has 13 residues.

The chain recombines TRBV6-5 with TRBJ2-1; TRBD2 agrees at 16 bases. This CDR3 comprises 14 residues. Trimming removed 8 bases from V and 7 bases from J; junction bases left unmatched: 2. Germline CDR1 reads MNHEY; CDR2 reads SVGAGI. The CDR3 coding sequence is TGTGCCAGCTTGGGACTAGCGGGGGGGAATGAGCAGTTCTTC. Encoded protein: CASLGLAGGNEQFF.

The gene calls are TRBV4-1 and TRBJ2-6, with a possible D match to TRBD1 (6 bases). The V end lost 2 bases, the J end lost 9 bases, and 17 bases lay between the germline ends. The CDR3 is 16 amino acids. Per germline, CDR1 MGHRA and CDR2 YSYEKL. The DNA of the CDR3 is TGCGCCAGCAGCCAAATTATACAGGGCTCCTTCAACGTCCTGACTTTC. Residues: CASSQIIQGSFNVLTF.

This rearrangement joins TRBV5-1 to TRBJ2-5, with 11 nucleotides matching TRBD2. The CDR3 runs to 16 residues. Germline assignment: CDR1 SGHRS and CDR2 YFSETQ. Trimming took 0 bases from V and 4 from J; bases not matched to a gene: 5. The CDR3 protein is CASSLDPGLAGETQYF. Written as DNA, the CDR3 is TGCGCCAGCAGCTTGGACCCCGGACTAGCGGGAGAGACCCAGTACTTC.

The chain combines TRBV30 with TRBJ1-2; 7 bases fit TRBD1. The CDR3 runs 13 residues. V was pared by 0 bases and J by 8 bases, with 6 bases of the junction left unmatched. Germline V CDR1 and CDR2: GTSNPN, SVGIG (reference sequence). Here the CDR3 DNA reads TGTGCCTGGAGTGTTGAGACAGGGATCGGCTACACCTTC. Encoded protein: CAWSVETGIGYTF.

V gene TRBV6-5 combines with J gene TRBJ1-2; D is perhaps TRBD1 (5 bases). Germline assignment: CDR1 MNHEY and CDR2 SVGAGI. The CDR3 totals 14 residues. V gave up 5 bases and J gave up 5 bases, with 15 bases separating them. This CDR3 is CASSPPGAVYGYTF. As DNA, the CDR3 is TGTGCCAGCAGTCCCCCTGGGGCAGTTTATGGCTACACCTTC.

The CDR3 DNA is TGTGCCAGCAGCCTAAACAGGGTTAGGGACACTGAAGCTTTCTTT. Its protein product is CASSLNRVRDTEAFF. The rearrangement joins TRBV5-5 to TRBJ1-1; D may be TRBD1 (6 bases). Per the germline V gene, CDR1 is SGHKS and CDR2 is YYEKEE (reference sequence). The CDR3 totals 15 residues. V lost 4 bases and J 3 bases, leaving 16 bases between the germline ends.

Note on this clone: Different DNA sequences within this sample yield the same CDR3. This sequence joins TRBV5-6 and TRBJ1-6, with 8 positions matching TRBD1. Germline lookup yields CDR1 SGHDT and CDR2 YYEEEE. The CDR3 has 14 amino acids. V lost 0 bases to trimming and J lost 7 bases; unmatched junction nucleotides: 0. For the CDR3, the DNA is TGTGCCAGCAGCTTGGGACAGGGGAATTCACCCCTCCACTTT. As protein: CASSLGQGNSPLHF.

V gene TRBV4-1 combines with J gene TRBJ2-3, with D possibly matching TRBD2 (6 bases). The CDR3 is made up of 16 amino acids. Trimming left V 2 bases short and J 2 bases short, with 14 bases between. Germline values: CDR1 MGHRA, CDR2 YSYEKL. DNA for the CDR3: TGCGCCAGCAGCCAACCGGGTCGGGGGAACACAGATACGCAGTATTTT. Protein product: CASSQPGRGNTDTQYF.

DNA for the CDR3: TGTGCCAGCAGCCCCCAGGGGGGAAACTATGGCTACACCTTC. Its protein product is CASSPQGGNYGYTF. V is TRBV11-2 and J is TRBJ1-2; 7 bases match TRBD1. The germline V gene encodes CDR1 SGHAT and CDR2 FQNNGV. The CDR3 loop spans 14 amino acids. After removal of 5 bases from V and 2 bases from J, the junction contained 5 bases not matched to a gene.

This rearrangement joins TRBV7-9 to TRBJ2-3; 7 bases match TRBD1. V shed 1 base, J shed 4 bases, and the junction held 5 bases outside the gene matches. Germline loops: CDR1 SEHNR, CDR2 FQNEAQ (reference sequence). The CDR3 consists of 15 residues. CDR3 coding DNA: TGTGCCAGCAGCTTAGGACAGGGTGGTGCAGATACGCAGTATTTT. Protein sequence: CASSLGQGGADTQYF.

The chain combines TRBV11-2 with TRBJ2-3, with 10 positions matching TRBD2. The CDR3 is 16 amino acids. Trimming cost V 5 bases and J 4 bases; bases outside gene matches: 9. CDR1 and CDR2 from the germline V gene are SGHAT and FQNNGV. In nucleotides, the CDR3 is TGTGCCAGCAGCCTTGGGGTAGCGGGGGGCCCAGATACGCAGTATTTT. As protein: CASSLGVAGGPDTQYF.

The sample holds one count of this clone. The J gene is TRBJ2-7, the V gene TRBV13, with 9 bases fitting TRBD1. The CDR3 is made up of 14 amino acids. The trim removed 3 bases at V and 4 bases at J, leaving 4 bases unmatched. Germline V gives CDR1 PRHDT, CDR2 FYEKMQ (reference sequence). The CDR3: CASSFGQGIYEQYF. CDR3 sequence (DNA): TGTGCCAGCAGCTTCGGACAGGGGATATACGAGCAGTACTTC.

The chain joins TRBV7-2 to TRBJ1-2; D is ambiguous. The germline V gene has CDR1 SGHTA and CDR2 FQGNSA. CDR3 length equals 14 residues. Trimming removed 5 bases from V and 4 bases from J, with 14 bases in between. CDR3: CASSRQEEGYGYTF. In nucleotides, the CDR3 is TGTGCCAGCAGCCGGCAGGAGGAGGGCTATGGCTACACCTTC.

The chain combines TRBV19 with TRBJ2-7; the D gene is possibly TRBD2 (5 bases). The germline V and J ends were trimmed by 3 bases and 0 bases, with 24 bases remaining between them. In germline, CDR1 is LNHDA, CDR2 SQIVND (reference sequence). This CDR3 spans 19 amino acids. The DNA for the CDR3 is TGTGCCAGTAGTATCTCCGGACTGACGGAGCGAAGATTCTCCTACGAGCAGTACTTC. Translating it yields CASSISGLTERRFSYEQYF.

J is TRBJ1-5 and V is TRBV19, with a weak D call TRBD1 (5 bases). In germline, CDR1 is LNHDA, CDR2 SQIVND (reference sequence). The germline V and J ends were trimmed by 5 bases and 7 bases, with 21 bases remaining between them. The CDR3 runs to 16 residues. CDR3 region: CASSPRGGQVGQPQHF. CDR3 DNA: TGTGCCAGTAGTCCGAGGGGAGGGCAAGTTGGGCAGCCCCAGCATTTT.

The chain recombines TRBV6-2 or TRBV6-3 with TRBJ1-1; D remains ambiguous. Trimming shortened V by 4 bases and J by 8 bases, and 8 bases separated the two germline ends. Germline loops: CDR1 MNHEY, CDR2 SVGEGT. CDR3 length equals 11 residues. The chain's CDR3 is CASSSQPEAFF. The CDR3 DNA sequence: TGTGCCAGCAGTTCACAACCCGAAGCTTTCTTT.

This sequence joins TRBV7-6 and TRBJ1-4; a possible D gene is TRBD1 (5 bases). The CDR3 is 14 residues long. V shed 5 bases and J shed 7 bases, with 14 bases lying between them. Per germline, CDR1 SGHVS and CDR2 FNYEAQ. The CDR3 nucleotides are TGTGCCAGCAGCCCCGGGGGAGGGGTTGAAAAACTGTTTTTT. It is translated as CASSPGGGVEKLFF.

This clone was counted once. The chain carries TRBV10-3 and TRBJ1-3; possible D gene TRBD1, 5 bases. The V end was cut by 8 bases, the J end by 8 bases, with 16 bases between. Germline-derived CDR1 and CDR2 are ENHRY and SYGVKD. The CDR3 has 13 residues. The CDR3: CAIWGAPGDTIYF. The CDR3 DNA reads as TGTGCCATCTGGGGCGCCCCTGGGGACACCATATATTTT.

V and J are TRBV5-6 and TRBJ2-3; 12 positions match TRBD2. The CDR3 is 18 residues long. Germline CDR1 is SGHDT and CDR2 is YYEEEE. V was clipped by 4 bases and J by 0 bases; unmatched bases: 9. The CDR3 region has the DNA TGTGCCAGCAGCCCCCTGACTAGCGGGGGACCTAGCACAGATACGCAGTATTTT. Its protein product is CASSPLTSGGPSTDTQYF.

The chain has TRBV27 and TRBJ2-2; TRBD2 aligns across 7 bases. CDR3 size: 18 residues. Germline CDR1 and CDR2: MNHEY and SMNVEV (reference sequence). V shed 6 bases, J shed 0 bases, and the junction held 13 bases outside the gene matches. The chain's CDR3 is CASSNPPPGLPNTGELFF. The CDR3 nucleotides are TGTGCCAGCAGCAACCCACCCCCGGGACTACCGAACACCGGGGAGCTGTTTTTT.

The chain combines TRBV13 with TRBJ2-7; the match to TRBD1 covers 8 bases. Germline CDR1 PRHDT, CDR2 FYEKMQ (reference sequence). V lost 1 base and J lost 2; bases outside the gene matches: 19. The CDR3 loop spans 20 amino acids. The CDR3 sequence: CASSLVGTGWEREVTYEQYF. The CDR3 bases are TGTGCCAGCAGCTTAGTGGGGACAGGCTGGGAGAGGGAGGTTACCTACGAGCAGTACTTC.

The V gene is TRBV9, the J gene TRBJ1-5, with 8 bases matching TRBD1. J lost 4 bases, V lost 4 bases, and 7 bases had no gene match. Germline V lookup: CDR1 SGDLS, CDR2 YYNGEE. This CDR3 comprises 15 residues. CDR3 loop: CASSKGQAGNQPQHF. The CDR3 DNA follows: TGTGCCAGCAGCAAGGGACAGGCTGGGAATCAGCCCCAGCATTTT.

The CDR3 nucleotides are TGTGCCAGCAGCTTAAGCTACCCCCCCTACGAGCAGTACTTC. Translation gives CASSLSYPPYEQYF. The J gene is TRBJ2-7, the V gene TRBV5-5, with D hard to call. The length of the CDR3 is 14 residues. Trimming stripped 2 bases from V and 2 bases from J, with 11 bases between. CDR1 and CDR2 (germline): SGHKS, YYEKEE (reference sequence).

The chain is built from TRBV6-5 and TRBJ1-2; no firm D call. The germline CDR1 and CDR2 sequences are MNHEY and SVGAGI. This CDR3 region has 14 residues. Trimming took off 0 bases at V and 4 bases at J, with 9 bases between the two ends. This CDR3 reads CASSYSAGVYGYTF. CDR3 bases: TGTGCCAGCAGTTACTCGGCGGGCGTCTATGGCTACACCTTC.

Concerning this clone: A much more abundant neighbour one base away suggests this may be a read error. This chain joins TRBV6-6 and TRBJ1-2; 8 nucleotides line up with TRBD1. The CDR3 runs 13 residues. The trim removed 4 bases at V and 4 bases at J, leaving 2 bases unmatched. Germline V gives CDR1 MNHNY, CDR2 SVGAGI (reference sequence). The CDR3 loop reads CASSSTGVYGYTF. CDR3 bases: TGTGCCAGCAGTTCGACAGGGGTCTATGGCTACACCTTC.

This chain connects TRBV24-1 to TRBJ1-2; TRBD1 matches at 8 bases. The V segment lost 4 bases and the J segment 6 bases; nucleotides outside the gene matches: 6. Germline CDR1 KGHDR, CDR2 SFDVKD. The CDR3 loop spans 14 amino acids. The CDR3 loop is CATSDTDRGDGYTF. The CDR3 bases are TGTGCCACCAGTGACACCGACAGGGGCGATGGCTACACCTTC.

The V call is TRBV4-2, the J call TRBJ1-6; 8 positions match TRBD1. The CDR3 is 15 amino acids. Germline assignment: CDR1 LGHNA and CDR2 YNFKEQ. With V trimmed by 1 base and J by 6 bases, 2 bases remained unmatched. CDR3 loop: CASSQAGTGNSPLHF. The CDR3 DNA reads TGTGCCAGCAGCCAAGCCGGGACAGGTAATTCACCCCTCCACTTT.